The source of this TCR beta chain is a study of T cell responses to AZD1222 COVID-19 vaccine. Background on the study: Pooling of second doses given at about 4 or about 12 weeks was done.

Clones were read by immunoSEQ multiplex PCR, and TCRdb kept only the in-frame ones, dropping some. The sample yields 80,000 to 95,000 clones, almost 80% seen once. Germline-derived CDR1 and CDR2 are KGHSH and LQKENI. The CDR3 totals 14 residues. The V and J ends lost 0 bases and 2 bases respectively, with 6 bases between them. The TCR originated in an adult in good health. This specimen consisted of peripheral blood, obtained on day 0 of AZD1222 vaccination. The chain couples TRBV18 to TRBJ2-3, with D unclear. CDR3 sequence (DNA): TGTGCCAGCTCACCACCGTTTTCCACAGATACGCAGTATTTT. Its translation: CASSPPFSTDTQYF.